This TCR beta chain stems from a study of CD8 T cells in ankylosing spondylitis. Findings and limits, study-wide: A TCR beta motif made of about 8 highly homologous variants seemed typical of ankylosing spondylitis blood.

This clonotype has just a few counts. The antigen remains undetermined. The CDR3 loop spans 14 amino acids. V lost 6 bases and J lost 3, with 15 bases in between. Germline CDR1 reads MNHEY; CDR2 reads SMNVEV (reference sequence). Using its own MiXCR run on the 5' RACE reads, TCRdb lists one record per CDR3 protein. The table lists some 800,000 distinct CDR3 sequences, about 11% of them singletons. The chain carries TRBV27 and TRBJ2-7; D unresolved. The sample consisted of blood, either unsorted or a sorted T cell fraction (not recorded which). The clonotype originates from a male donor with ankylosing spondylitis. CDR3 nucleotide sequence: TGTGCCAGCAGCCAATCAATGTGGGTCTACGAGCAGTACTTC. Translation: CASSQSMWVYEQYF.